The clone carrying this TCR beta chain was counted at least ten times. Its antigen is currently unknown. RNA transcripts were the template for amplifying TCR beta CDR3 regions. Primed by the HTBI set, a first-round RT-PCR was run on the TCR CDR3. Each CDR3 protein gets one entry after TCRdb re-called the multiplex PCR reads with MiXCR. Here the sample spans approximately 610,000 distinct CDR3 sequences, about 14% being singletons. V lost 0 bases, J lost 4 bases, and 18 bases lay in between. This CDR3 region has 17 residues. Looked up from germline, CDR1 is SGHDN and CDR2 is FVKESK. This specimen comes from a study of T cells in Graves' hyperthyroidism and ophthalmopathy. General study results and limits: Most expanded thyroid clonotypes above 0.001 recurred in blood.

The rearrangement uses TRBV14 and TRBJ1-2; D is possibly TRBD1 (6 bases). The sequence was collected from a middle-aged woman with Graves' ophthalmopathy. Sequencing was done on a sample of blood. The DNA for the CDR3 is TGTGCCAGCAGCCAAGATATTAGGACAGCCGCGATCTATGGCTACACCTTC. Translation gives CASSQDIRTAAIYGYTF.